Following are 4 T cell receptor beta chains from one sample sequenced in a study of shared clonotypes between healthy human individuals. Sequencing was performed with immunoSEQ multiplex PCR; in TCRdb, only in-frame clones are kept and a portion is missing. The sample contains roughly 300,000 clones, less than 85% of which appear only once. The sequencing input was memory CD4+ T cells sorted from blood. Subset indicated: CD45RA-negative fraction. The receptors come from a man aged 25-40 years in good health.

The CDR3 protein is CASRGATDTQYF. CDR3 nucleotide sequence: TGTGCCAGCAGAGGGGCTACAGATACGCAGTATTTT. V and J are TRBV28 and TRBJ2-3; possible D gene TRBD1, 5 bases. V was clipped by 6 bases and J by 3 bases, with 7 bases between them. The CDR3 is made up of 12 amino acids. Germline assignment: CDR1 MDHEN and CDR2 SYDVKM.

V and J are TRBV28 and TRBJ1-5; 9 bases line up with TRBD1. V shed 6 bases, J shed 0 bases, and the junction held 3 bases outside the gene matches. This CDR3 region has 15 residues. Germline V lookup: CDR1 MDHEN, CDR2 SYDVKM. For the CDR3, the DNA is TGTGCCAGCAGGTGGGACAGGGATAGCAATCAGCCCCAGCATTTT. As protein: CASRWDRDSNQPQHF.

This clone has more than one count but fewer than ten. The chain is built from TRBV28 and TRBJ2-3; D is possibly TRBD2 (6 bases). From germline, CDR1 is MDHEN and CDR2 SYDVKM. This CDR3 spans 17 amino acids. V was shortened by 3 bases and J by 5 bases, with 21 bases between the two germline ends. The CDR3 nucleotides read TGTGCCAGCAGTTTGACCGGCGGGACGGGAAGGGGAGATACGCAGTATTTT. It translates to CASSLTGGTGRGDTQYF.

The chain combines TRBV2 with TRBJ2-5; D tentatively fits TRBD1 or TRBD2 (5 bases each). The CDR3 covers 14 residues. Trimming pared 6 bases from V and 2 bases from J, leaving 13 bases between. Germline CDR1 reads SNHLY; CDR2 reads FYNNEI. In DNA, the CDR3 is TGTGCCAGCAGGCGACGAGAGGGGCAAGAGACCCAGTACTTC. Translation gives CASRRREGQETQYF.